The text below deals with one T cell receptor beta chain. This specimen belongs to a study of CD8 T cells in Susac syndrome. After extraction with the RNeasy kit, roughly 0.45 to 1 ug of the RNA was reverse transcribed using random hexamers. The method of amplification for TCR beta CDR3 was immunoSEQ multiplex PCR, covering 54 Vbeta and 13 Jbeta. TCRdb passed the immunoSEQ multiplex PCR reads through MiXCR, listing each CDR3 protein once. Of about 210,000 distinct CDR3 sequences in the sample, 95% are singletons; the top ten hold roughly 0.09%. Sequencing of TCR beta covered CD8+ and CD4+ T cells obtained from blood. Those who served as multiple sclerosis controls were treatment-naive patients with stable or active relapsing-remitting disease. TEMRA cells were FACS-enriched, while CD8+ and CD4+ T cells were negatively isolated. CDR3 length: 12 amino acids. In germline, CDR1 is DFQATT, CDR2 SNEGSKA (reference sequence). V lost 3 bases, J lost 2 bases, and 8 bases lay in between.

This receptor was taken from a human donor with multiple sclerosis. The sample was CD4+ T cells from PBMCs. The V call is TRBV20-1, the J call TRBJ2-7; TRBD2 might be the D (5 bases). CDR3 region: CSASPGTYEQYF. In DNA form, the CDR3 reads TGCAGTGCTAGCCCGGGGACCTACGAGCAGTACTTC.